These 30 T cell receptor beta chains share one sample of origin, sequenced in a study of blood T cell repertoires in COVID-19. Produced via immunoSEQ multiplex PCR; TCRdb's table is partial and in-frame only. This sample has some 260,000 clones, with roughly 87% found just once. Sequencing used peripheral blood. These receptors were collected from a human donor in a cohort sampled during active COVID-19.

V is TRBV7-2 and J is TRBJ2-7; no reliable D call. From germline, CDR1 is SGHTA and CDR2 FQGNSA. V dropped 4 bases and J dropped 7 bases, with 11 bases sitting between them. This CDR3 has 12 amino acids. The CDR3 DNA follows: TGTGCCAGCAGCTCGTCCGTCCGGGAGCAGTACTTC. It specifies CASSSSVREQYF.

The gene calls are TRBV5-1 and TRBJ2-6, with 9 bases identical to TRBD1. V gave up 4 bases and J gave up 0 bases; unmatched junction bases: 8. The germline CDR1 and CDR2 sequences are SGHRS and YFSETQ. The length of the CDR3 is 18 residues. The CDR3 loop is CASSPTGTGFSGANVLTF. The CDR3 nucleotides read TGCGCCAGCAGCCCGACCGGGACAGGGTTCTCTGGGGCCAACGTCCTGACTTTC. Filled out from reference TRBV5-1 and TRBJ2-6, the complete variable domain reads KAGVTQTPRYLIKTRGQQVTLSCSPISGHRSVSWYQQTPGQGLQFLFEYFSETQRNKGNFPGRFSGRQFSNSRSEMNVSTLELGDSALYLCASSPTGTGFSGANVLTFGAGSRLTVL.

The chain employs TRBV5-1 and TRBJ2-5; 11 nucleotides match TRBD2. The germline CDR1 and CDR2 sequences are SGHRS and YFSETQ. V shed 5 bases, J shed 3 bases, and the junction held 6 bases outside the gene matches. CDR3 length: 15 residues. The CDR3 DNA is TGCGCCAGCAGACTAGCGGGGGCGCAGAAAGAGACCCAGTACTTC. Its protein product is CASRLAGAQKETQYF.

J is TRBJ1-2 and V is TRBV7-9; D perhaps matches TRBD1 (6 bases). This CDR3 spans 17 amino acids. Germline V gives CDR1 SEHNR, CDR2 FQNEAQ (reference sequence). Trimming left V 5 bases short and J 3 bases short, with 22 bases between. CDR3 in amino acids: CASSTSFTGYIDYGYTF. The CDR3 coding sequence is TGTGCCAGCAGCACATCCTTCACAGGGTATATCGACTATGGCTACACCTTC. Combining the CDR3 with reference TRBV7-9 and TRBJ1-2 gives the whole variable domain DTGVSQNPRHKITKRGQNVTFRCDPISEHNRLYWYRQTLGQGPEFLTYFQNEAQLEKSRLLSDRFSAERPKGSFSTLEIQRTEQGDSAMYLCASSTSFTGYIDYGYTFGSGTRLTVV.

This rearrangement joins TRBV7-2 to TRBJ2-7, with 10 positions matching TRBD2. This CDR3 has 14 amino acids. With V trimmed by 5 bases and J by 3 bases, 4 bases remained unmatched. Germline V gene sequence: CDR1 SGHTA, CDR2 FQGNSA. The CDR3 is CASSPRLAGYEQYF. The CDR3 nucleotides are TGTGCCAGCAGCCCCAGACTAGCGGGCTACGAGCAGTACTTC.

The rearrangement joins TRBV6-5 to TRBJ2-7; a weak D match, TRBD2 (5 bases). Germline V gene data show CDR1 as MNHEY and CDR2 as SVGAGI. The germline V and J ends were trimmed by 7 bases and 6 bases, with 22 bases remaining between them. This CDR3 comprises 15 residues. CDR3 sequence reads: CASITEGRVQREQYF. In DNA, the CDR3 is TGTGCCAGCATCACCGAGGGTAGGGTCCAACGCGAGCAGTACTTC.

This chain joins TRBV29-1 and TRBJ1-2, with 7 bases aligning to TRBD1. With V trimmed by 6 bases and J by 4 bases, 11 bases remained unmatched. There are 14 residues in the CDR3. Germline CDR1 is SQVTM and CDR2 is ANQGSEA. The CDR3 DNA is TGCAGCGTCGTGACAGGGACCACTTTCTATGGCTACACCTTC. This sequence encodes CSVVTGTTFYGYTF.

This clone was seen a handful of times. The V gene is TRBV6-2 or TRBV6-3, the J gene TRBJ2-7; D is uncertain. CDR1 is MNHEY, CDR2 SVGEGT, per germline. The CDR3 is 14 amino acids. V shed 3 bases and J shed 3 bases, with 12 bases lying between them. CDR3 coding DNA: TGTGCCAGCAGTTATTTGGGCAGATACTACGAGCAGTACTTC. Translating gives CASSYLGRYYEQYF.

This chain links TRBV7-2 with TRBJ2-3, with D unresolved. V lost 0 bases to trimming and J lost 0 bases, with 7 bases between them. CDR1 is SGHTA, CDR2 FQGNSA, per germline. The CDR3 covers 15 residues. The CDR3 loop reads CASSLAWRSTDTQYF. The CDR3 DNA is TGTGCCAGCAGCTTAGCGTGGCGGAGCACAGATACGCAGTATTTT.

This clone occurred once. V and J are TRBV11-2 and TRBJ2-2; the D gene is possibly TRBD2 (6 bases). V was pared by 5 bases and J by 4 bases, with 14 bases between. The CDR3 is 15 residues long. CDR1 and CDR2 (germline): SGHAT, FQNNGV. The CDR3, as DNA: TGTGCCAGCAGCCGAATAAAGGGAGGCACCGGGGAGCTGTTTTTT. This encodes CASSRIKGGTGELFF.

V gene TRBV7-8 combines with J gene TRBJ1-4; 8 nucleotides line up with TRBD1. With 5 bases clipped from V and 10 bases from J, the junction kept 9 bases outside the gene matches. Germline V CDR1 and CDR2: SGHVS, FQNEAQ. The CDR3 sequence is 14 residues long. CDR3 region: CASSGRTGFRKLFF. CDR3 sequence (DNA): TGTGCCAGCAGCGGCCGGACAGGGTTCCGAAAACTGTTTTTT.

J is TRBJ2-3 and V is TRBV19; 10 bases are shared with TRBD2. The germline gives CDR1 LNHDA, CDR2 SQIVND (reference sequence). V was pared by 3 bases and J by 2 bases, with 8 bases of the junction left unmatched. The CDR3 consists of 17 residues. CDR3 in DNA: TGTGCCAGTAGTATGGGGGTAGCGGGAGGTTTCACAGATACGCAGTATTTT. Amino acid sequence: CASSMGVAGGFTDTQYF.

This chain uses TRBV15 with TRBJ2-1; no definite D call. CDR3 length equals 11 residues. V was pared by 7 bases and J by 7 bases, with 8 bases between. Looked up from germline, CDR1 is LNHNV and CDR2 is YYDKDF (reference sequence). Written as DNA, the CDR3 is TGTGCCACCATGATCAGGAATGAGCAGTTCTTC. It specifies CATMIRNEQFF.

This clone occurred a few times. The CDR3 DNA reads TGTGCCAGCAGTTCCGCGGGAGCCTTGGGGGAGCAGTTCTTC. Translating it yields CASSSAGALGEQFF. This chain uses TRBV7-8 with TRBJ2-1; 7 nucleotides match TRBD2. The germline CDR1 and CDR2 sequences are SGHVS and FQNEAQ. The CDR3 loop spans 14 amino acids. The trim removed 6 bases at V and 10 bases at J, leaving 12 bases unmatched. Complete variable domain (other parts from reference TRBV7-8 and TRBJ2-1): GAGVSQSPRYKVAKRGQDVALRCDPISGHVSLFWYQQALGQGPEFLTYFQNEAQLDKSGLPSDRFFAERPEGSVSTLKIQRTQQEDSAVYLCASSSAGALGEQFFGPGTRLTVL.

The chain uses TRBV4-3 and TRBJ2-3; maybe TRBD1 (5 bases). V dropped 1 base and J dropped 3 bases, with 11 bases sitting between them. Germline loops: CDR1 LGHNA, CDR2 YSLEER. This CDR3 is 15 amino acids long. The CDR3 sequence is CASSQVFRETDTQYF. CDR3 bases: TGCGCCAGCAGCCAAGTTTTCAGGGAAACAGATACGCAGTATTTT.

The chain joins TRBV19 to TRBJ1-5, with D tentatively TRBD1 (5 bases). The CDR3 has 15 amino acids. V was cut by 5 bases and J by 2 bases, with 13 bases left in between. CDR1 is LNHDA and CDR2 is SQIVND in the germline V gene (reference sequence). Here the CDR3 reads CASSLQEIGNQPQHF. CDR3 DNA: TGTGCCAGTAGTCTACAGGAAATAGGCAATCAGCCCCAGCATTTT.

The rearrangement links TRBV7-6 to TRBJ2-2; D ambiguous. V lost 0 bases and J lost 7, with 12 bases in between. In germline, CDR1 is SGHVS, CDR2 FNYEAQ. This CDR3 spans 15 amino acids. The CDR3 DNA follows: TGTGCCAGCAGCTTAGCGCGGTCTACCCACGGGGAGCTGTTTTTT. Translating gives CASSLARSTHGELFF.

V gene TRBV7-2 combines with J gene TRBJ2-5; TRBD2 agrees at 10 bases. This CDR3 has 16 amino acids. The germline gives CDR1 SGHTA, CDR2 FQGNSA. The ends lost 5 bases at V and 3 bases at J; junction bases unmatched: 9. CDR3 sequence reads: CASSTQTGLAEETQYF. The CDR3 DNA follows: TGTGCCAGCAGCACCCAGACAGGACTAGCGGAAGAGACCCAGTACTTC.

The chain recombines TRBV12-5 with TRBJ2-7; 10 positions agree with TRBD1. V was pared by 7 bases and J by 3 bases, with 9 bases of the junction left unmatched. CDR3 length equals 15 residues. Germline CDR1 and CDR2: LGHNT and FRNRAP. The CDR3 nucleotides are TGTGCTAGTGCCCCGGGGACAGGGGCAAACTACGAGCAGTACTTC. Residues: CASAPGTGANYEQYF.

The chain employs TRBV19 and TRBJ1-2; no reliable D call. The CDR3 is 18 amino acids. Trimming left V 1 base short and J 5 bases short, with 23 bases between. Germline V gene data show CDR1 as LNHDA and CDR2 as SQIVND (reference sequence). CDR3 loop: CASSIGPGTWGVRYGYTF. The CDR3, as DNA: TGTGCCAGTAGTATAGGTCCCGGCACCTGGGGAGTTCGTTATGGCTACACCTTC. The complete variable domain, with remaining parts taken from reference TRBV19 and TRBJ1-2, reads DGGITQSPKYLFRKEGQNVTLSCEQNLNHDAMYWYRQDPGQGLRLIYYSQIVNDFQKGDIAEGYSVSREKKESFPLTVTSAQKNPTAFYLCASSIGPGTWGVRYGYTFGSGTRLTVV.

The V call is TRBV6-5, the J call TRBJ2-7; D is possibly TRBD1 (6 bases). Trimming removed 3 bases at V and 5 bases at J, with 11 bases between. Germline CDR1 MNHEY, CDR2 SVGAGI. The CDR3 has 13 residues. CDR3 DNA: TGTGCCAGCAGTTATTTACAGGGTAACGAGCAGTACTTC. It translates to CASSYLQGNEQYF.

CDR3 sequence: CASSYEGAIGTEAFF. The CDR3 DNA follows: TGTGCCAGCAGTTATGAGGGGGCTATAGGCACTGAAGCTTTCTTT. The chain has TRBV6-5 and TRBJ1-1; 7 bases are a match to TRBD1. The V gene end was trimmed by 3 bases and the J gene end by 4 bases; junction bases not matched to a gene: 8. CDR3 size: 15 residues. Germline assignment: CDR1 MNHEY and CDR2 SVGAGI.

The V call is TRBV7-9, the J call TRBJ2-7; 9 positions match TRBD2. Germline-derived CDR1 and CDR2 are SEHNR and FQNEAQ (reference sequence). This CDR3 has 17 amino acids. V dropped 0 bases and J dropped 5; count of bases not matched to a gene: 11. The CDR3 loop reads CASSLASTAGGADEQYF. In DNA, the CDR3 is TGTGCCAGCAGCTTAGCGTCAACAGCGGGGGGTGCCGACGAGCAGTACTTC. The full variable domain, in which reference TRBV7-9 and TRBJ2-7 provide the parts outside the CDR3, is DTGVSQNPRHKITKRGQNVTFRCDPISEHNRLYWYRQTLGQGPEFLTYFQNEAQLEKSRLLSDRFSAERPKGSFSTLEIQRTEQGDSAMYLCASSLASTAGGADEQYFGPGTRLTVT.

The rearrangement joins TRBV4-1 to TRBJ2-5, with D perhaps TRBD2 (5 bases). CDR1 and CDR2 from the germline V gene are MGHRA and YSYEKL. V gave up 0 bases and J gave up 3 bases, with 17 bases separating them. This CDR3 has 17 amino acids. CDR3 loop: CASSQDRASPEKETQYF. The CDR3 DNA reads as TGCGCCAGCAGCCAAGATCGGGCTAGCCCCGAAAAAGAGACCCAGTACTTC.

The V and J genes are TRBV30 and TRBJ2-3, with 7 bases matching TRBD2. V shed 7 bases and J 4 bases; nucleotides not matched to a gene: 5. This CDR3 is built from 12 residues. Germline V gives CDR1 GTSNPN, CDR2 SVGIG (reference sequence). The DNA of the CDR3 is TGTGCCTCAGGGAGGGTAGCAGATACGCAGTATTTT. This encodes CASGRVADTQYF.

This chain uses TRBV19 with TRBJ1-1; weak D call: TRBD1 (5 bases). The CDR3 is 13 residues long. CDR1 LNHDA and CDR2 SQIVND come from the germline V gene (reference sequence). V lost 4 bases, J lost 10 bases, and 16 bases lay in between. The CDR3 coding sequence is TGTGCCAGTAGTACCGGGACCGGGGGAAGAGCTTTCTTT. Translation gives CASSTGTGGRAFF.

The V and J genes are TRBV19 and TRBJ2-1; possible D gene TRBD1, 6 bases. V was trimmed by 6 bases and J by 9 bases, leaving 9 bases between them. Germline CDR1 is LNHDA and CDR2 is SQIVND (reference sequence). The CDR3 runs 11 residues. CDR3 in DNA: TGTGCCAGTAGGCAGGGGCCTGAGCAGTTCTTC. It encodes CASRQGPEQFF.

The V call is TRBV9, the J call TRBJ1-3; D is unresolved. Germline lookup yields CDR1 SGDLS and CDR2 YYNGEE. CDR3 length equals 16 residues. Deletions cut 1 base from V and 0 bases from J, with 11 bases between. The CDR3, as DNA: TGTGCCAGCAGCGTACGCGCGCTCTCCTCTGGAAACACCATATATTTT. It translates to CASSVRALSSGNTIYF.

The chain recombines TRBV12-5 with TRBJ2-3, with 9 positions matching TRBD1. V dropped 2 bases and J dropped 6; count of bases not matched to a gene: 9. Germline V gene sequence: CDR1 LGHNT, CDR2 FRNRAP. CDR3 length: 16 amino acids. DNA for the CDR3: TGTGCTAGTGGTTTGACCCTACAGGGGGCTGGGGATACGCAGTATTTT. It translates to CASGLTLQGAGDTQYF.

The chain has TRBV9 and TRBJ1-2, with unresolved D. There are 15 residues in the CDR3. Trimming cost V 3 bases and J 6 bases, with 18 bases left between them. The V gene's germline CDR1 is SGDLS and CDR2 YYNGEE. CDR3 nucleotides: TGTGCCAGCAGCGGACCAGGCTGGGCAGACGATGGCTACACCTTC. Amino acid sequence: CASSGPGWADDGYTF.